Described below is a single T cell receptor (beta chain) sequence and its context. Its antigen is unknown. Each individual donor underwent a draw of roughly 10 milliliters of peripheral blood. V shed 6 bases and J 3 bases; nucleotides not matched to a gene: 5. There are 14 residues in the CDR3. In germline, CDR1 is MDHEN, CDR2 SYDVKM. The source of the sample is a study of blood T cells in healthy people across ages. Background on the study: Capturing about one barcoded beta molecule per two T cells was achieved by template switching.

It was with a sample-barcoded 5' primer and a J-beta primer mix that a second PCR of about 6 to 12 cycles was run. Each cDNA molecule carried a tag from a template-switch adaptor that contained 12 random nucleotides. TCRdb redid the calling of the 5' RACE reads with MiXCR, one entry per CDR3 protein. Here the sample spans 1.2 million to 1.5 million distinct CDR3 sequences, roughly 60% being singletons. General study points: The study could not conclusively compare naive and antigen-experienced cells, given its unsorted PBMCs.

The sequence was collected from a man between 18 and 35 years old in good health. Sequencing was done on a sample of blood. The rearrangement uses TRBV28 and TRBJ2-1; TRBD1 matches 7 bases. The CDR3 DNA is TGTGCCAGCAGCACAAGACAGGGCTACAATGAGCAGTTCTTC. This gives the protein CASSTRQGYNEQFF.